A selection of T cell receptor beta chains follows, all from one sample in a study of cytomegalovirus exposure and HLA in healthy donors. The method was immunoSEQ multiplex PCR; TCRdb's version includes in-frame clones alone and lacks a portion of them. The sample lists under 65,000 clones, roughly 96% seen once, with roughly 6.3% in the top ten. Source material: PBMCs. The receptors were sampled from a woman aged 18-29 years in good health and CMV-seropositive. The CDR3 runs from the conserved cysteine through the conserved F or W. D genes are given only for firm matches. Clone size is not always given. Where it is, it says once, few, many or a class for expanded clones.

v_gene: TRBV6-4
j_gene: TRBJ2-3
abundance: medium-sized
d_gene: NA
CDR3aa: CASSDPGHHTQYF
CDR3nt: TGTGCCAGCAGTGATCCGGGACACCATACGCAGTATTTT

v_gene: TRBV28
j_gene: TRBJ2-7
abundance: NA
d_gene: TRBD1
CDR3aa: CASSFFRDRPYEQYF
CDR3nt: TGTGCCAGCAGTTTCTTCCGGGACAGGCCCTACGAGCAGTACTTC

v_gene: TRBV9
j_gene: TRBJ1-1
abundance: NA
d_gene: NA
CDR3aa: CASSVASSTFGTEAFF
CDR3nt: TGTGCCAGCAGCGTAGCCTCTAGTACCTTTGGCACTGAAGCTTTCTTT

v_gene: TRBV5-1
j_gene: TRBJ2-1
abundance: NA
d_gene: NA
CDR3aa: CASSSRDTILEQFF
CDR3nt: TGCGCCAGCAGCTCACGGGACACCATACTTGAGCAGTTCTTC

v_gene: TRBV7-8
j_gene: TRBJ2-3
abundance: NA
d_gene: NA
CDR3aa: CASSFLHNPTDTQYF
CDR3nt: TGTGCCAGCAGCTTTCTCCACAACCCCACAGATACGCAGTATTTT

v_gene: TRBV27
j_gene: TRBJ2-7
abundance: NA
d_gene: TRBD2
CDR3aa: CASSHKASSGYEQYF
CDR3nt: TGTGCCAGCAGCCATAAAGCGTCTAGCGGCTACGAGCAGTACTTC

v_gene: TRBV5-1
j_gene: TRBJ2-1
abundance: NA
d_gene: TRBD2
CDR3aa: CASSLTLTSGGYNEQFF
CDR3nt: TGCGCCAGCAGCTTAACACTGACTAGCGGGGGGTACAATGAGCAGTTCTTC

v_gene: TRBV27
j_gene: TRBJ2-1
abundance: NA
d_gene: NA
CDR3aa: CASSFLGLNEQFF
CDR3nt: TGTGCCAGCAGTTTTTTGGGCCTCAATGAGCAGTTCTTC

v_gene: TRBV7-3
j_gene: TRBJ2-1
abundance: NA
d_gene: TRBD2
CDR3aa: CASSKGLAGGRFDEQFF
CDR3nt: TGTGCCAGCAGCAAAGGACTAGCGGGAGGCCGTTTTGATGAGCAGTTCTTC

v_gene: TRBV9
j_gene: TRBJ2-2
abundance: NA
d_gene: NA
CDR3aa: CASSDPVASRGAGELFF
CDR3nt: TGTGCCAGCAGTGACCCGGTTGCTTCAAGGGGCGCCGGGGAGCTGTTTTTT

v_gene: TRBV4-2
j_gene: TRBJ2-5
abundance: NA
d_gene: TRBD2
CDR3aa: CASSQGGRGETQYF
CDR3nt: TGTGCCAGCAGCCAAGGGGGGAGGGGAGAGACCCAGTACTTC

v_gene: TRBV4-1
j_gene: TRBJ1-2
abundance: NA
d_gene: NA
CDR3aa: CASSQDNSGPNYGYTF
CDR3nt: TGCGCCAGCAGCCAAGATAACAGCGGCCCTAACTATGGCTACACCTTC

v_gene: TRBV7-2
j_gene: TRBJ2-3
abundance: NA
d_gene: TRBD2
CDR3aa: CASSLGYGGAGDTQYF
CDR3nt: TGTGCCAGCAGCTTAGGTTACGGGGGGGCGGGAGATACGCAGTATTTT

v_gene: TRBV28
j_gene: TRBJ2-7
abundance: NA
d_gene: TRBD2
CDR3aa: CASSSSRRASGVFYEQYF
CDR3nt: TGTGCCAGCAGTTCCTCCCGGCGGGCTAGCGGAGTTTTTTACGAGCAGTACTTC

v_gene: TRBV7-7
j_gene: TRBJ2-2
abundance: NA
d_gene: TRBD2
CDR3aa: CASRASPGLAATGELFF
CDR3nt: TGTGCCAGCAGGGCGTCCCCGGGACTAGCGGCCACCGGGGAGCTGTTTTTT

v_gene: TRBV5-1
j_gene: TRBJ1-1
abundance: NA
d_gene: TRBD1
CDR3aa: CASSLTGVAEAFF
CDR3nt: TGCGCCAGCAGCTTGACAGGGGTAGCTGAAGCTTTCTTT

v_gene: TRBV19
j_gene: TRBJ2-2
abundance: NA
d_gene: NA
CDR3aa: CASQKTSNTGELFF
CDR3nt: TGTGCCAGTCAGAAGACTTCGAACACCGGGGAGCTGTTTTTT

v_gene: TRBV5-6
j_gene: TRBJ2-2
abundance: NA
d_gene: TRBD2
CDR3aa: CASSLFTSGAGELFF
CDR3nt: TGTGCCAGCAGCTTGTTTACTAGCGGGGCCGGGGAGCTGTTTTTT

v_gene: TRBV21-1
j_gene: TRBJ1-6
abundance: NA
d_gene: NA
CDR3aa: CASSKVTYSPLHF
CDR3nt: TGTGCCAGCAGCAAAGTGACATATTCACCCCTCCACTTT

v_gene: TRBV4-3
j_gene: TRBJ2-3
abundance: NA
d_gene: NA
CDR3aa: CASSREPGHLTDTQYF
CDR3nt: TGCGCCAGCAGCCGAGAGCCCGGACACCTCACAGATACGCAGTATTTT

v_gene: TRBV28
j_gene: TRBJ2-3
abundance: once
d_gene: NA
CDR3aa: CASSWRGLGGDTQYF
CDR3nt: TGTGCCAGCAGTTGGAGGGGGCTCGGCGGTGATACGCAGTATTTT

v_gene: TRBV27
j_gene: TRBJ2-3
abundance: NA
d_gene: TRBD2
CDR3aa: CASNLAGGSGTDTQYF
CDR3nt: TGTGCCAGCAATCTAGCGGGAGGGTCGGGCACAGATACGCAGTATTTT

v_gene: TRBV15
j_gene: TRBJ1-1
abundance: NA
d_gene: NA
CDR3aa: CATSRNRAATEAFF
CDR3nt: TGTGCCACCAGCAGAAACAGGGCGGCCACTGAAGCTTTCTTT

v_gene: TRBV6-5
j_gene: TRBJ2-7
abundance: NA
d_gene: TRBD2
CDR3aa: CASSYVPGGEQYF
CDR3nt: TGTGCCAGCAGTTATGTCCCGGGGGGCGAGCAGTACTTC

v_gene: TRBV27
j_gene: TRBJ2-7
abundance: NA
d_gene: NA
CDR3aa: CASSARGYGEQYF
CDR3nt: TGTGCCAGCTCCGCTCGGGGATATGGCGAGCAGTACTTC

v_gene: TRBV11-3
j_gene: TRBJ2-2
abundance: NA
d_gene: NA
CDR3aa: CASSSQGLAGELFF
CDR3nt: TGTGCCAGCAGTTCACAGGGTCTGGCCGGGGAGCTGTTTTTT

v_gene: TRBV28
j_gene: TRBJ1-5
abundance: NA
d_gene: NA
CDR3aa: CASTFGERGNQPQHF
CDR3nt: TGTGCCAGCACTTTTGGGGAGCGGGGCAATCAGCCCCAGCATTTT

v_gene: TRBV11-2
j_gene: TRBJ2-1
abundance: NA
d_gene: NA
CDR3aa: CASSLGWNNEQFF
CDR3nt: TGTGCCAGCAGCTTGGGCTGGAACAATGAGCAGTTCTTC

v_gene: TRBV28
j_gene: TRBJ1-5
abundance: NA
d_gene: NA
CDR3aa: CAGQGSNQPQHF
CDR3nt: TGTGCGGGGCAGGGGAGCAATCAGCCCCAGCATTTT

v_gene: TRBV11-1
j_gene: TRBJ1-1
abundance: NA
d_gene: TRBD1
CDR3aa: CASSLGDRGHTEAFF
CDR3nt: TGTGCCAGCAGCTTAGGGGACAGGGGGCACACTGAAGCTTTCTTT

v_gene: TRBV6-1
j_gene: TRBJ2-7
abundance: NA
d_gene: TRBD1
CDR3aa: CASSEVRDRVNEQYF
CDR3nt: TGTGCCAGCAGTGAGGTCCGGGACAGGGTAAACGAGCAGTACTTC

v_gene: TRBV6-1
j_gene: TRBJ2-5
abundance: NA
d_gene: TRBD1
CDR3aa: CASSDWTGGGQTQYF
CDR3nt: TGTGCCAGCAGTGACTGGACAGGGGGCGGACAGACCCAGTACTTC

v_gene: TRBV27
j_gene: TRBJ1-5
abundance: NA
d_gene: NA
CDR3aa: CASSSQGWENQPQHF
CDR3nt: TGTGCCAGCAGTTCGCAGGGGTGGGAGAATCAGCCCCAGCATTTT

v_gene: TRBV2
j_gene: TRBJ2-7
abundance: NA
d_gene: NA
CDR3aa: CASSPAYSYEQYF
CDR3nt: TGTGCCAGCAGCCCCGCCTACTCCTACGAGCAGTACTTC

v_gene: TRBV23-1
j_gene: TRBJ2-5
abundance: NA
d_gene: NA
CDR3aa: CASSREAFEETQYF
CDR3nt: TGCGCCAGCAGTCGTGAAGCCTTTGAGGAGACCCAGTACTTC

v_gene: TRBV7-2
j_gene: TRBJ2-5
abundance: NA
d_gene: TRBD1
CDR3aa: CASSLVDRVGETQYF
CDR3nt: TGTGCCAGCAGCTTAGTGGACAGGGTAGGAGAGACCCAGTACTTC

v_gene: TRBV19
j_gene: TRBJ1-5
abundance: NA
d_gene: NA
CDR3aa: CATQLGGGYQPQHF
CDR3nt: TGTGCCACCCAACTCGGAGGAGGTTATCAGCCCCAGCATTTT

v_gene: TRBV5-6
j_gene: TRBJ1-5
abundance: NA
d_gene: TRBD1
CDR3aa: CASSKDRDRGINQPQHF
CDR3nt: TGTGCCAGCAGCAAAGACCGGGACAGGGGCATAAATCAGCCCCAGCATTTT

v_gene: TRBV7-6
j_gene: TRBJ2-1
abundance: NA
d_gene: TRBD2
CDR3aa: CASSPWASGGSYNEQFF
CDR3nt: TGTGCCAGCAGCCCCTGGGCTAGCGGAGGCTCCTACAATGAGCAGTTCTTC

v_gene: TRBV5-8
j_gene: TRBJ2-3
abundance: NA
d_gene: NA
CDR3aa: CASSLSGQTTDTQYF
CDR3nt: TGTGCCAGCAGCTTGTCTGGACAGACCACAGATACGCAGTATTTT

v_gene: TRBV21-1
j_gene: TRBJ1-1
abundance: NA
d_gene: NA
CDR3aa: CASRNLQGAGDTEAFF
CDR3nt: TGTGCCAGCAGGAATCTACAGGGGGCAGGGGACACTGAAGCTTTCTTT

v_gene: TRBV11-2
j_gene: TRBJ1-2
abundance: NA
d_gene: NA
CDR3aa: CASSLDPGVVDYGYTF
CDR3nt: TGTGCCAGCAGCTTAGATCCGGGGGTGGTCGACTATGGCTACACCTTC

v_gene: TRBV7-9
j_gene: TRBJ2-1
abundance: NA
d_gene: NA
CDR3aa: CASSLTGGRYNEQFF
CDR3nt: TGTGCCAGCAGTCTGACGGGGGGCCGGTACAATGAGCAGTTCTTC

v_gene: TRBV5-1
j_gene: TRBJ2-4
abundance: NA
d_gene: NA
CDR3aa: CASSLARDSNIQYF
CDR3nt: TGCGCCAGCAGCTTGGCGCGGGATTCAAACATTCAGTACTTC

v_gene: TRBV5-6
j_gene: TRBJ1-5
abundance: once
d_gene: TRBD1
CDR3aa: CASSSQGENQPQHF
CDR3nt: TGTGCCAGCAGCTCACAGGGGGAGAATCAGCCCCAGCATTTT

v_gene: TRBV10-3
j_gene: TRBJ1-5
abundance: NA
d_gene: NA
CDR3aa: CAISEANFYSNQPQHF
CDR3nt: TGTGCCATCAGTGAGGCCAACTTTTATAGCAATCAGCCCCAGCATTTT

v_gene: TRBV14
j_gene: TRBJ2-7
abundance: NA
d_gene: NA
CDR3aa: CASGTSGGDRFSYEQYF
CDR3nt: TGTGCCAGCGGTACATCAGGAGGGGACAGATTCTCCTACGAGCAGTACTTC

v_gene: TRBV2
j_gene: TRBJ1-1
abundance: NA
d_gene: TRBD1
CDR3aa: CASSVGTGDEAFF
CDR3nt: TGTGCCAGCAGTGTCGGGACAGGAGATGAAGCTTTCTTT

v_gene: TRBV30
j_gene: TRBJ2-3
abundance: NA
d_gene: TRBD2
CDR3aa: CAWASGRADTQYF
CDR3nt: TGTGCCTGGGCTAGCGGGAGAGCAGATACGCAGTATTTT

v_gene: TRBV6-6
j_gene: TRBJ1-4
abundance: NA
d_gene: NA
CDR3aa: CASRSQGVRFQKLFF
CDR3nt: TGTGCCAGCAGGTCACAGGGCGTCCGTTTTCAGAAACTGTTTTTT

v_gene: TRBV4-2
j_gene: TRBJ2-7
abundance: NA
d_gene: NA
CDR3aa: CASSQVGTLGEQYF
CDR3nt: TGTGCCAGCAGCCAAGTGGGGACTCTTGGGGAGCAGTACTTC

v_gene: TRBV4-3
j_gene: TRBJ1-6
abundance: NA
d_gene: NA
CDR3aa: CASSQGGEHSPLHF
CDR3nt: TGCGCCAGCAGCCAAGGCGGGGAACATTCACCCCTCCACTTT

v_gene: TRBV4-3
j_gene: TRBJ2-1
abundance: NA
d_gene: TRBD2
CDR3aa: CASSQGLAGEYNEQFF
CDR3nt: TGCGCCAGCAGCCAAGGGCTAGCGGGGGAATACAATGAGCAGTTCTTC

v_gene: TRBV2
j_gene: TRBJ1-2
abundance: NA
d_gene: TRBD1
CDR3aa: CASSEETGGPYGYTF
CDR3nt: TGTGCCAGCAGTGAAGAGACAGGGGGGCCCTATGGCTACACCTTC

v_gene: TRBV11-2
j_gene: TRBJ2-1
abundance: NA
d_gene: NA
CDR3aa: CASSQRGSGYNEQFF
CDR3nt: TGTGCCAGCAGCCAACGAGGTAGCGGCTACAATGAGCAGTTCTTC

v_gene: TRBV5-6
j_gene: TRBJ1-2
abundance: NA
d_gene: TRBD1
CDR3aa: CASSFKTGVNYGYTF
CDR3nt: TGTGCCAGCAGCTTTAAGACAGGGGTTAACTATGGCTACACCTTC

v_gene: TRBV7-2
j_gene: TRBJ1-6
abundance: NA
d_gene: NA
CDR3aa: CASSLVLPGGAYNSPLHF
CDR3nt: TGTGCCAGCAGCTTAGTGCTCCCGGGGGGCGCTTATAATTCACCCCTCCACTTT

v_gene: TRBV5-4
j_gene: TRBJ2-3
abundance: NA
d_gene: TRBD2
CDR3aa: CASSFASGVDTQYF
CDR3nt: TGTGCCAGCAGCTTTGCTAGCGGGGTGGATACGCAGTATTTT

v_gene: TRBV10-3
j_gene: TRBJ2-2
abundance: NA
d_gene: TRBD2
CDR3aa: CAISDHTSGGTNTGELFF
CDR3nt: TGTGCCATCAGTGACCATACTAGCGGGGGGACTAACACCGGGGAGCTGTTTTTT

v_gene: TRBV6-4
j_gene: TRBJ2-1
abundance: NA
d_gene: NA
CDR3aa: CASSSTPGEGNEQFF
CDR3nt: TGTGCCAGCAGCAGCACCCCCGGAGAAGGCAATGAGCAGTTCTTC